This passage covers 5 T cell receptor beta chains from one sample sequenced in a study of early T cells in non-severe SARS-CoV-2 infection. One entry per CDR3 protein results from TCRdb running MiXCR on the 5' RACE reads. The repertoire has 65,000 to 85,000 distinct CDR3 sequences, about a sixth of them found once; the top ten carry 12%. Sequencing was performed on whole blood. The receptors shown here come from an adult who was a healthcare worker with PCR-confirmed SARS-CoV-2 infection or an uninfected control (not recorded which).

In this sample, this clonotype turned up many times. J is TRBJ2-7 and V is TRBV20-1; the match to TRBD2 covers 9 bases. This CDR3 contains 13 residues. From germline, CDR1 is DFQATT and CDR2 SNEGSKA (reference sequence). The J segment lost 6 bases and the V segment lost 5 bases, leaving 8 bases of the junction unmatched. The DNA of the CDR3 is TGCAGTGCTTCCGGGACTAGCCTGACCGAGCAGTACTTC. Protein: CSASGTSLTEQYF.

The chain recombines TRBV19 with TRBJ2-7; TRBD1 agrees at 10 bases. V was pared by 0 bases and J by 6 bases, with 8 bases of the junction left unmatched. The CDR3 has 16 amino acids. Germline-derived CDR1 and CDR2 are LNHDA and SQIVND (reference sequence). The CDR3 bases are TGTGCCAGTAGTATAGATCCCGGGACAGGGGAACGCGAGCAGTACTTC. Its protein is CASSIDPGTGEREQYF.

The chain carries TRBV7-9 and TRBJ2-7; 11 nucleotides align to TRBD2. The CDR3 runs 15 residues. The germline gives CDR1 SEHNR, CDR2 FQNEAQ (reference sequence). The junction had 6 bases not matched to a gene; V was cut back by 5 bases and J by 3 bases. CDR3 DNA sequence: TGTGCCAGCAGCCACTCTAGCGGGAGGTTCTACGAGCAGTACTTC. This codes for CASSHSSGRFYEQYF.

The chain uses TRBV6-1 and TRBJ2-7, with 7 nucleotides matching TRBD1. Germline V gives CDR1 MNHNS, CDR2 SASEGT. The junction had 5 bases not matched to a gene; V was cut back by 0 bases and J by 6 bases. The CDR3 extends over 14 amino acids. The CDR3, as DNA: TGTGCCAGCAGTGAAGCTGTAGACAGGGCCGAGCAGTACTTC. The encoded protein is CASSEAVDRAEQYF.

V gene TRBV5-4 combines with J gene TRBJ2-5; 7 nucleotides align to TRBD1. The CDR3 has 14 residues. V was pared by 4 bases and J by 5 bases, with 8 bases of the junction left unmatched. The germline gives CDR1 SGHNT, CDR2 YYREEE (reference sequence). The CDR3 nucleotides read TGTGCCAGCAGCCTTAAGACAGGGCAGGAGACCCAGTACTTC. Its protein product is CASSLKTGQETQYF.